Below, 8 T cell receptor beta chains from the same sample are listed, as sequenced in a study of blood T cell repertoires in COVID-19. Some clones are missing from TCRdb's copy, which holds only in-frame ones; the method was immunoSEQ multiplex PCR. The sample carries approximately 440,000 clones, approximately 90% recorded once. The sequenced sample consisted of PBMCs or T cells enriched from blood (not recorded which). These receptors originate from a woman younger than 30 who had recovered from COVID-19.

This chain links TRBV2 with TRBJ2-3, with unresolved D. The V end lost 6 bases, the J end lost 1 base, and 14 bases lay between the germline ends. CDR1 is SNHLY and CDR2 is FYNNEI in the germline V gene. This CDR3 has 15 amino acids. CDR3 DNA sequence: TGTGCCAGCAGATTACGTCTCCTAGGCACAGATACGCAGTATTTT. It specifies CASRLRLLGTDTQYF.

V gene TRBV19 combines with J gene TRBJ1-1; no clear D gene. From germline, CDR1 is LNHDA and CDR2 SQIVND (reference sequence). Trimming removed 7 bases at V and 1 base at J, with 7 bases between. CDR3 length: 12 residues. CDR3: CASNAENTEAFF. CDR3 DNA: TGTGCCAGTAACGCGGAGAACACTGAAGCTTTCTTT.

The chain links TRBV7-9 to TRBJ1-1, with D unresolved. This CDR3 has 13 residues. The V gene lost 5 bases and the J gene lost 2 bases, with 9 bases spanning the gap. The germline V gene encodes CDR1 SEHNR and CDR2 FQNEAQ (reference sequence). In nucleotides, the CDR3 is TGTGCCAGCAGCCCAGACACAAACACTGAAGCTTTCTTT. This sequence encodes CASSPDTNTEAFF.

The chain joins TRBV3-1 (or the pseudogene TRBV3-2) to TRBJ1-6; TRBD1 is a possible D gene (5 bases). The CDR3 loop spans 14 amino acids. In germline, CDR1 is LGHDT, CDR2 YNNKEL (reference sequence). V shed 4 bases and J shed 11 bases, with 15 bases lying between them. The DNA of the CDR3 is TGTGCCAGCAGCCCGCCAGGGTTCGTCACACCCCTCCACTTT. Translating gives CASSPPGFVTPLHF.

The J gene is TRBJ1-5, the V gene TRBV21-1; the tabulated D call, TRBD1, remains unverified against the DNA. TRBV21-1 is labeled a pseudogene. The CDR3 is 16 amino acids. CDR3 loop: CASTTSDRGPNQPQHF. The CDR3 nucleotides read TGTGCCAGCACCACATCTGACAGGGGGCCCAATCAGCCCCAGCATTTT.

The rearrangement uses TRBV7-8 and TRBJ2-3; maybe TRBD1 (6 bases). Germline CDR1 SGHVS, CDR2 FQNEAQ. There are 17 residues in the CDR3. Trimming left V 5 bases short and J 3 bases short, with 21 bases between. The CDR3: CASSPHANRVRTDTQYF. The DNA for the CDR3 is TGTGCCAGCAGCCCACACGCGAACAGGGTGAGGACAGATACGCAGTATTTT.

The chain has TRBV7-8 and TRBJ2-6; D not resolved. CDR3 size: 13 residues. Trimming removed 6 bases from V and 5 bases from J, with 8 bases in between. Germline V gives CDR1 SGHVS, CDR2 FQNEAQ. The CDR3 nucleotides are TGTGCCAGCAGTCACCGGTGGGCCAACGTCCTGACTTTC. Amino acids: CASSHRWANVLTF.

V and J are TRBV30 and TRBJ2-5; D possibly corresponds to TRBD1 (6 bases). The CDR3 length is 12 residues. Germline CDR1 and CDR2: GTSNPN and SVGIG (reference sequence). V dropped 3 bases and J dropped 5 bases, with 10 bases sitting between them. CDR3 residues: CAWSGQSETQYF. The CDR3 coding sequence is TGTGCCTGGAGCGGACAGTCGGAGACCCAGTACTTC.